This entry concerns a single TCR beta chain. Its antigen is not yet known. No base-level quality is on record; no much larger clone is a single base apart. The TCR beta CDR3 regions were amplified from RNA transcripts. A first-round RT-PCR of the TCR CDR3 used the HTBI primer set with the Qiagen OneStep RT-PCR kit. The libraries were constructed in a second round of multiplex PCR and then size-selected and purified. The libraries were sequenced on an Illumina HiSeq2000 using paired-end 100 bp reads. As for the original processing: SOAPnuke was used to process the raw data, throwing out any read that contained adapters or uncalled bases, had a mean Phred below 15, or lacked an exact constant-primer or identifier match. High-quality paired reads were merged using COPE v1.2.5, and each unique nucleotide sequence was defined as a clonotype. Clonotypes were aligned to IMGT TRBV, TRBD and TRBJ reference segments using MiTCR v1.1. Analysis was restricted to V-J combinations with a frequency above 0.0001, which covered 99% to 99.2% of repertoires. A TCS score was defined as the ratio between F50 (clonal expansion) and ExV (chaos), using BLOSUM62-based TCRdist between CDR3 peptides within each V-J. Welch's t-statistics and random forest reduced just over 500 V-J features to roughly 13, which were used in a naive Bayes classifier (R e1071). The Morisita-Horn index was used to measure how similar the thyroid and blood repertoires were. Clones were called with MiXCR by TCRdb after fastp trimmed the public reads at Q25, and only in-frame beta chains were retained. Each CDR3 protein appears once, grouped with its most common genes and DNA. It is TCRdb's table, rather than the study itself, that gives the V and J calls and clone size. For this sample the table gives roughly 800,000 distinct CDR3 sequences, of which 38% were detected only once. The ten largest clones add up to around 9.3% of the sample.

These data belong to a study of T cells in Graves' hyperthyroidism and ophthalmopathy (dated 2019 in TCRdb). General notes on the study: Peripheral blood samples were taken at initial diagnosis, before any treatment was given. TCR V-J signatures able to tell the groups apart were searched for in a discovery cohort of 90 to 100 patients, of whom 40 to 45 had Graves' ophthalmopathy and roughly 58 had stable Graves' hyperthyroidism. Following sampling, methimazole starting at 30 mg daily was given to hyperthyroidism patients, and high-dose intravenous methylprednisolone was given to ophthalmopathy patients. TCR Vbeta CDR3 sequencing of approximately 140 peripheral blood samples (about 45 ophthalmopathy, under 80 hyperthyroidism and roughly 17 progressor patients) is reported in the paper. The 100 or so discovery patients were divided at random into training and test sets in a 7:3 ratio. Prospective prediction of ophthalmopathy was tested in an independent validation cohort of 18 hyperthyroidism patients and approximately 17 patients who later progressed to ophthalmopathy. In several Graves' hyperthyroidism patients, the study also compared T-cell repertoires from thyroid tissue with T-cell repertoires from blood. Findings and caveats that apply to the study as a whole: Sample size was not statistically predetermined, and blinding of investigators to group allocation was not performed. In cross-validation, a model built on a 13 V-J signature told ophthalmopathy apart from stable hyperthyroidism with 87.88% sensitivity and approximately 84% specificity, and in testing the same model reached 80%/75%. Most expanded thyroid clonotypes (frequency above 0.001) were also detected in blood, a finding suggesting that blood repertoires may reflect thyroid immune responses. In validation, progression to ophthalmopathy was predicted by the model with 70.59% sensitivity and 72% to 80% specificity, a median of around 6.5 months before onset.

Relative to germline, V is missing 6 bases and J is missing 9 bases, with 4 bases of the junction outside any gene match. Reading the germline V gene gives CDR1 SNHLY and CDR2 FYNNEI. Reading from cysteine to phenylalanine, the CDR3 counts 12 amino acids. The entry retains the CDR3 DNA only, 36 bases that are in frame from base 1. Stable Graves' hyperthyroidism was defined as no progression to ophthalmopathy during 18 months of follow-up. The hyperthyroidism patients were between 18 and 65 years old and newly diagnosed, with a disease duration of less than 2 months. Patients with uncontrolled infections, other autoimmune diseases, pregnancy or lactation were excluded. Clinical symptoms, serum thyroxine and TRAb, thyroid ultrasound, and orbital computed tomography formed the basis for the diagnoses. Ficoll-Paque density gradient centrifugation was used to isolate PBMCs from 8.5 to 10 ml of fresh peripheral blood. Trizol reagent was used to extract total RNA, and RNA quality was then checked on an Agilent 2100 Bioanalyzer.

The rearranged segments are TRBV2 and TRBJ2-2; 7 bases in the middle match TRBD1. Sequencing used blood. This TCR came from a man aged 18 to 35 with Graves' hyperthyroidism. The DNA sequence follows: TGTGCCAGCAGCCAGGGGGTCCGGGAGCTGTTTTTT. This encodes CASSQGVRELFF.